This T cell receptor (beta chain) is from a study of PD-1 blockade in classical Hodgkin lymphoma. Exposure to brentuximab vedotin varied, and each patient had relapsed following autologous stem cell transplantation. When best responses were assessed, they were complete response, partial response or progressive disease. Germline V lookup: CDR1 MNHEY, CDR2 SVGAGI. The CDR3 sequence is 15 residues long. V lost 4 bases to trimming and J lost 3 bases, with 12 bases between them. Measured with immunoSEQ multiplex PCR; TCRdb has only the in-frame clones, and not every one. The sample shows 20,000 to 25,000 clones, 60% to 85% of them seen only once. This clone was picked up a small number of times.

V usage is TRBV6-5 and J usage is TRBJ1-4; D not certain. The starting material was peripheral blood mononuclear cells (PBMCs), obtained before the second cycle of nivolumab. The clonotype was recovered from a human donor with classical Hodgkin lymphoma. CDR3 bases: TGTGCCAGCAGTTTGACCCAGAACGCTAATGAAAAACTGTTTTTT. Translated, it gives CASSLTQNANEKLFF.